This TCR beta chain was identified in a study of blood T cell repertoires in COVID-19. CDR3 length equals 16 residues. CDR1 and CDR2 from the germline V gene are SEHNR and FQNEAQ (reference sequence). V lost 1 base and J lost 2; bases outside the gene matches: 4. The data were produced by immunoSEQ multiplex PCR, yet TCRdb's version contains in-frame clones alone and is incomplete. The sample carries nearly 350,000 clones, 75% to 90% recorded once. Sequencing was performed on peripheral blood. The V and J genes are TRBV7-9 and TRBJ2-3, with 9 bases that match TRBD2. This clonotype originated in a woman in her fifties or sixties with COVID-19, enrolled during active disease. The CDR3 here is CASSLGSSGDTDTQYF. CDR3 in DNA: TGTGCCAGCAGCTTAGGGTCTAGCGGGGACACAGATACGCAGTATTTT.